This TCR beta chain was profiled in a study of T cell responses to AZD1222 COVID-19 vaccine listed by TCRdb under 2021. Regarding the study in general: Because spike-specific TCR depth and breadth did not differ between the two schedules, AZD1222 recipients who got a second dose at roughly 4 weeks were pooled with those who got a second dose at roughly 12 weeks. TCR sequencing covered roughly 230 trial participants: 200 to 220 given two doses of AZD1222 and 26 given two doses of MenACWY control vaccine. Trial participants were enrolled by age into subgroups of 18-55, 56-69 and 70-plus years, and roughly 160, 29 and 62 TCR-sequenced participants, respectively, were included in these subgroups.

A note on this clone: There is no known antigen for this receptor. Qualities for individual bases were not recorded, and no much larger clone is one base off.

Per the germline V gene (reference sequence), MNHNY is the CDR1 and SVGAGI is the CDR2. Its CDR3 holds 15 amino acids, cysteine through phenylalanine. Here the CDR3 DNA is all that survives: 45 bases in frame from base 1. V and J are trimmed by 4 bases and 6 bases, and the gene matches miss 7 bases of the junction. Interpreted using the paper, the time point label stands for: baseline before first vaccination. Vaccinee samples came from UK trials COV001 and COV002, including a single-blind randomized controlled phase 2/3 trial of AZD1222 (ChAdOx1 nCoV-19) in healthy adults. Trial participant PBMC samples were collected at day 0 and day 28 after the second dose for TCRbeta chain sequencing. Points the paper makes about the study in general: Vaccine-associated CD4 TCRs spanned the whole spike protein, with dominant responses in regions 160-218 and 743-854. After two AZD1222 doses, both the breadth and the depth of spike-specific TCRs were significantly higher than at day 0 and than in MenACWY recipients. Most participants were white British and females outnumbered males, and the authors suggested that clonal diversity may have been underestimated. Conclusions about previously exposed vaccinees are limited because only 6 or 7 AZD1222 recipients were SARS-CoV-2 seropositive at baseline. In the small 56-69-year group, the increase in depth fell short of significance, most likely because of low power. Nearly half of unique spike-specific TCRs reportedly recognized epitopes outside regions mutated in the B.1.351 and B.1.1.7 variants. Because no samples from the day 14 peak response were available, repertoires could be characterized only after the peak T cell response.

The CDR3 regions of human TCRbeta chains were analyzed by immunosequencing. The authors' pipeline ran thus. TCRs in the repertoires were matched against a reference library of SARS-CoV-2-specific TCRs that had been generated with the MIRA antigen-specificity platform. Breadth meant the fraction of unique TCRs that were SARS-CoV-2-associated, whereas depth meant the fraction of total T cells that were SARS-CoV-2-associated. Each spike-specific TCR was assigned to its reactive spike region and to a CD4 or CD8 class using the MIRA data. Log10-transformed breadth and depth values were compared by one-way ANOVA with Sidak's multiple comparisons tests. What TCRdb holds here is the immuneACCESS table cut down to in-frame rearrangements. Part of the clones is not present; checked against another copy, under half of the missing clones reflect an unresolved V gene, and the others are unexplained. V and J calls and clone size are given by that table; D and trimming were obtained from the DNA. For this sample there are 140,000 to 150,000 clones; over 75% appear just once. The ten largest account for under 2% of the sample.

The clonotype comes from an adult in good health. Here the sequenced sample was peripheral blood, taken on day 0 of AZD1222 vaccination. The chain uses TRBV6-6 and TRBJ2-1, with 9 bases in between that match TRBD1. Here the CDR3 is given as CASSFDRGGLNEQFF. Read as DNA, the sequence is TGTGCCAGCAGTTTTGACAGGGGGGGGCTCAATGAGCAGTTCTTC.